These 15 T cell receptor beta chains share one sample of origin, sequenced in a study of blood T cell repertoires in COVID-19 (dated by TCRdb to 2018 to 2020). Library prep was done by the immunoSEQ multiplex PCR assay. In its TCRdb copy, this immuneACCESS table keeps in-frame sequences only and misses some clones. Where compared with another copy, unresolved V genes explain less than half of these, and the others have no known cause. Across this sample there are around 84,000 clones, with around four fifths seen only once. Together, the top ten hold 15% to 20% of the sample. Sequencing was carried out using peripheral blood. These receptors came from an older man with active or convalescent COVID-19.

CDR3 sequence reads: CASSYSSSEQFF. CDR3 bases: TGTGCCAGCAGTTACTCTAGCAGTGAGCAGTTCTTC. The chain recombines TRBV6-2 or TRBV6-3 with TRBJ2-1; unclear D gene. Germline-derived CDR1 and CDR2 are MNHEY and SVGEGT. V was clipped by 0 bases and J by 9 bases, with 6 bases between them. This CDR3 is 12 amino acids long.

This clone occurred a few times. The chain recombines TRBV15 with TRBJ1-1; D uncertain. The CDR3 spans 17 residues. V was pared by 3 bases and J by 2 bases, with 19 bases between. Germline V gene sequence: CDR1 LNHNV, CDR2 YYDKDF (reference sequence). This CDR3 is CATSSREPREGNTEAFF. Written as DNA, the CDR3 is TGTGCCACCAGCAGTCGGGAACCCCGGGAGGGAAACACTGAAGCTTTCTTT.

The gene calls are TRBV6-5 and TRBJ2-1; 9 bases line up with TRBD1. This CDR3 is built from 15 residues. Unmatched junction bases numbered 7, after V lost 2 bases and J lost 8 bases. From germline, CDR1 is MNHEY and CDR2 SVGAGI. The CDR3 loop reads CASSYRDREFDEQFF. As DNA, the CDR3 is TGTGCCAGCAGTTACCGGGACAGGGAGTTTGATGAGCAGTTCTTC.

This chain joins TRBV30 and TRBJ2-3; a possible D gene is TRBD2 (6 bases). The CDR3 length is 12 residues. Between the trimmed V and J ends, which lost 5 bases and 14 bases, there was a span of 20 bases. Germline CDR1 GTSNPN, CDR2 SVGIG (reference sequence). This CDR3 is CAWGYPGLSGYF. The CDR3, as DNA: TGTGCCTGGGGATACCCGGGACTTAGTGGGTATTTT.

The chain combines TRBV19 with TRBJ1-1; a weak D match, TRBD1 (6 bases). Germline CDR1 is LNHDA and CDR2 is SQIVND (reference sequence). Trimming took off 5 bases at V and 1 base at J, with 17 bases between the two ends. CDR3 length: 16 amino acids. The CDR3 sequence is CASSVGTRGKNTEAFF. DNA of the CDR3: TGTGCCAGTAGTGTTGGGACACGGGGTAAGAACACTGAAGCTTTCTTT.

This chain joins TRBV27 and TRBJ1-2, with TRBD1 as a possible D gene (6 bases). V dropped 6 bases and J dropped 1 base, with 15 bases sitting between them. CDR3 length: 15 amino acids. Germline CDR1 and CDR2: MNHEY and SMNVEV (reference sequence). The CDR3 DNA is TGTGCCAGCAGCCCTCTCACAGGGAGTAACTATGGCTACACCTTC. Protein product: CASSPLTGSNYGYTF.

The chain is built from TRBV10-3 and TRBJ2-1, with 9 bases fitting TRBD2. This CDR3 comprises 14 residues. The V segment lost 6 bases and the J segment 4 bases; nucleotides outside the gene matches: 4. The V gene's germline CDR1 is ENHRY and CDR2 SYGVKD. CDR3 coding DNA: TGTGCCATCAGGCTGCGGGAGGGATACAATGAGCAGTTCTTC. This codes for CAIRLREGYNEQFF.

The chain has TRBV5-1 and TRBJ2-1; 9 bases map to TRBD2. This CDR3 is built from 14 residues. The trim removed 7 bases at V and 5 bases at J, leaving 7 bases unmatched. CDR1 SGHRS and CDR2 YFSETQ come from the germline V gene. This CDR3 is CASRLAGRNNEQFF. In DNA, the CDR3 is TGCGCCAGCCGGCTAGCGGGGAGAAACAATGAGCAGTTCTTC.

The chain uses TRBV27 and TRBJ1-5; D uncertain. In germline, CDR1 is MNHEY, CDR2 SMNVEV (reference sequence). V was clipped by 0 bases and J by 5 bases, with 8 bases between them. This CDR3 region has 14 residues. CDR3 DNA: TGTGCCAGCAGTTTATCAGGGAGGGATCAGCCCCAGCATTTT. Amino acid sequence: CASSLSGRDQPQHF.

The CDR3, as DNA: TGTGCCAGCACAGCAGGTGTGAACACCGGGGAGCTGTTTTTT. Amino acids: CASTAGVNTGELFF. The gene calls are TRBV3-1 (or the pseudogene TRBV3-2) and TRBJ2-2; D ambiguous. The CDR3 spans 14 residues. V was shortened by 7 bases and J by 1 base, with 10 bases between the two germline ends. Germline CDR1 LGHDT, CDR2 YNNKEL (reference sequence).

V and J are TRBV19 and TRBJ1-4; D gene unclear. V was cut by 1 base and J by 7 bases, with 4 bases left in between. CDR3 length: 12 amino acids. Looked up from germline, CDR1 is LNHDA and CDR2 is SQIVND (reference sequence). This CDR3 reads CASSIGVEKLFF. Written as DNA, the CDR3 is TGTGCCAGTAGTATAGGAGTTGAAAAACTGTTTTTT.

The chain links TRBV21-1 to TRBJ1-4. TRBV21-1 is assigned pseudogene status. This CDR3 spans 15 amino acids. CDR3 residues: CASSKVNGGREKLFF. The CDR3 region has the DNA TGTGCCAGCAGCAAAGTTAACGGCGGGCGAGAAAAACTGTTTTTT.

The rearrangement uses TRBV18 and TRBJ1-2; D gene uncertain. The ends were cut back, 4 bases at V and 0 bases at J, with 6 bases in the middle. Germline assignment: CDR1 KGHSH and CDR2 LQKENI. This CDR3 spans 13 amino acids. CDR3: CASSQQSNYGYTF. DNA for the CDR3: TGTGCCAGCTCACAACAATCTAACTATGGCTACACCTTC.

The CDR3: CSVEGGVTEAFF. The CDR3 nucleotides are TGCAGCGTAGAGGGGGGGGTCACTGAAGCTTTCTTT. V gene TRBV29-1 combines with J gene TRBJ1-1; D might be TRBD1 (6 bases). Germline CDR1 and CDR2: SQVTM and ANQGSEA. This CDR3 is 12 amino acids long. V shed 6 bases and J shed 4 bases, with 12 bases lying between them. Looking up the rest from reference TRBV29-1 and TRBJ1-1 gives the full variable domain: SAVISQKPSRDICQRGTSLTIQCQVDSQVTMMFWYRQQPGQSLTLIATANQGSEATYESGFVIDKFPISRPNLTFSTLTVSNMSPEDSSIYLCSVEGGVTEAFFGQGTRLTVV.

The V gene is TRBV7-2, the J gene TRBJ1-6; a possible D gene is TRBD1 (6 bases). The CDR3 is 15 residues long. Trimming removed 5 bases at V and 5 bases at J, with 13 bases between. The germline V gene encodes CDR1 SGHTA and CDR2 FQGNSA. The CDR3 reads CASSPRTVDNSPLHF. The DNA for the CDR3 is TGTGCCAGCAGCCCACGGACAGTTGATAATTCACCCCTCCACTTT. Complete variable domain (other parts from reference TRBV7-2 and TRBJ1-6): GAGVSQSPSNKVTEKGKDVELRCDPISGHTALYWYRQSLGQGLEFLIYFQGNSAPDKSGLPSDRFSAERTGGSVSTLTIQRTQQEDSAVYLCASSPRTVDNSPLHFGNGTRLTVT.